Following are 18 T cell receptor beta chains from one sample sequenced in a study of cytomegalovirus exposure and HLA in healthy donors. Assay used: immunoSEQ multiplex PCR; TCRdb lists only in-frame clones, some missing. The table shows about 250,000 clones, with less than 90% occurring only once. The sequencing input was PBMCs. The source is a man between 18 and 35 years old in good health and CMV-seropositive.

The chain joins TRBV6-6 to TRBJ2-3, with D possibly being TRBD2 (6 bases). The length of the CDR3 is 15 residues. The germline CDR1 and CDR2 sequences are MNHNY and SVGAGI (reference sequence). Trimming shortened V by 0 bases and J by 3 bases, and 10 bases separated the two germline ends. The CDR3 spells CASSYSTAGTDTQYF. CDR3 coding DNA: TGTGCCAGCAGTTACTCGACTGCGGGGACAGATACGCAGTATTTT.

The rearrangement links TRBV11-1 to TRBJ2-1; 7 nucleotides align to TRBD1. There are 14 residues in the CDR3. The V and J ends lost 5 bases and 5 bases, in that order; junction bases with no gene match: 6. The V gene's germline CDR1 is SGHAT and CDR2 FQDESV (reference sequence). The CDR3, as DNA: TGTGCCAGCAGCCACCGGGACAGAAACAATGAGCAGTTCTTC. This translates into CASSHRDRNNEQFF.

The chain couples TRBV11-2 to TRBJ2-7, with D hard to call. The V end lost 5 bases, the J end lost 6 bases, and 14 bases lay between the germline ends. This CDR3 has 13 amino acids. The germline gives CDR1 SGHAT, CDR2 FQNNGV. The CDR3 DNA follows: TGTGCCAGCAGCCCCATTCCCCTGAGCGAGCAGTACTTC. Its translation is CASSPIPLSEQYF.

The chain recombines TRBV2 with TRBJ1-1; no reliable D call. The CDR3 is 12 amino acids. With 7 bases removed from V and 5 bases from J, the gap between germline ends came to 11 bases. Germline-derived CDR1 and CDR2 are SNHLY and FYNNEI. CDR3 residues: CASKMGRTEAFF. DNA of the CDR3: TGTGCCAGCAAGATGGGCCGGACTGAAGCTTTCTTT.

This clone appeared once. This chain uses TRBV2 with TRBJ2-1; no clear D gene. Germline-derived CDR1 and CDR2 are SNHLY and FYNNEI. V lost 6 bases and J lost 7, with 7 bases in between. This CDR3 has 11 amino acids. Written as DNA, the CDR3 is TGTGCCAGCAGCCTAAAAAATGAGCAGTTCTTC. Its protein product is CASSLKNEQFF.

The chain has TRBV4-1 and TRBJ2-7; the D gene is possibly TRBD1 (5 bases). Germline assignment: CDR1 MGHRA and CDR2 YSYEKL. V was shortened by 4 bases and J by 2 bases, with 15 bases between the two germline ends. The CDR3 length is 15 residues. CDR3 sequence: CASSRQGFLPYEQYF. The CDR3 bases are TGCGCCAGCAGCCGCCAGGGATTTCTTCCCTACGAGCAGTACTTC.

The rearrangement links TRBV27 to TRBJ2-7; D gene uncertain. Trimming removed 6 bases from V and 5 bases from J, with 11 bases in between. CDR3 length equals 12 residues. Germline V gene sequence: CDR1 MNHEY, CDR2 SMNVEV (reference sequence). CDR3 amino acids: CASRGISHEQYF. The DNA for the CDR3 is TGTGCCAGCAGAGGGATCAGCCACGAGCAGTACTTC.

The J gene is TRBJ2-1, the V gene TRBV20-1; TRBD2 agrees at 7 bases. CDR1 is DFQATT, CDR2 SNEGSKA, per germline (reference sequence). The CDR3 has 11 residues. After removal of 3 bases from V and 10 bases from J, the junction contained 3 bases not matched to a gene. The CDR3 bases are TGCAGTGCTAGGGGAGCGGGAGAGCAGTTCTTC. Its protein product is CSARGAGEQFF.

The count of this clone is one. CDR3 in DNA: TGCGCCAGCAGCTTGGACACCTGGAGCTACGAGCAGTACTTC. Protein product: CASSLDTWSYEQYF. The chain couples TRBV5-1 to TRBJ2-7; D unclear. Germline CDR1 reads SGHRS; CDR2 reads YFSETQ. The CDR3 covers 14 residues. With 0 bases removed from V and 3 bases from J, the gap between germline ends came to 10 bases.

V gene TRBV4-1 combines with J gene TRBJ2-1; a possible D gene is TRBD2 (5 bases). The CDR3 spans 14 residues. Germline CDR1 and CDR2: MGHRA and YSYEKL. Trimming left V 3 bases short and J 6 bases short, with 12 bases between. Here the CDR3 DNA reads TGCGCCAGCAGCCAGGAACTAGGTCCCAATGAGCAGTTCTTC. Its protein product is CASSQELGPNEQFF.

This clone was observed once. The rearrangement uses TRBV29-1 and TRBJ2-7; 9 bases map to TRBD1. Looked up from germline, CDR1 is SQVTM and CDR2 is ANQGSEA. J lost 4 bases, V lost 6 bases, and 4 bases had no gene match. The length of the CDR3 is 12 residues. The CDR3 region is CSVQGTGYEQYF. The CDR3 DNA is TGCAGCGTCCAAGGGACAGGGTACGAGCAGTACTTC.

The chain joins TRBV19 to TRBJ2-3; 7 bases map to TRBD2. The CDR3 totals 15 residues. Germline loops: CDR1 LNHDA, CDR2 SQIVND (reference sequence). The trim removed 6 bases at V and 0 bases at J, leaving 6 bases unmatched. CDR3 sequence reads: CASSPLRGSTDTQYF. CDR3 DNA: TGTGCCAGTAGCCCCTTGCGGGGGAGCACAGATACGCAGTATTTT.

V and J are TRBV6-5 and TRBJ1-2; no firm D call. From germline, CDR1 is MNHEY and CDR2 SVGAGI. V was pared by 2 bases and J by 4 bases, with 8 bases between. This CDR3 is 13 amino acids long. CDR3 in DNA: TGTGCCAGCAGTTACGGGAACACCTATGGCTACACCTTC. This codes for CASSYGNTYGYTF.

This chain connects TRBV29-1 to TRBJ2-5; TRBD2 agrees at 11 bases. V lost 8 bases, J lost 4 bases, and 3 bases stayed unmatched. This CDR3 comprises 12 residues. Germline CDR1 SQVTM, CDR2 ANQGSEA. CDR3 bases: TGCAGCTACGGACTAGCGGGAGAGACCCAGTACTTC. Translated, it gives CSYGLAGETQYF.

This chain uses TRBV19 with TRBJ1-2, with TRBD1 identical over 7 bases. Germline lookup yields CDR1 LNHDA and CDR2 SQIVND (reference sequence). The CDR3 is 12 amino acids. The trim removed 5 bases at V and 6 bases at J, leaving 3 bases unmatched. The CDR3 region is CASSPRGDGYTF. DNA for the CDR3: TGTGCCAGTAGTCCCAGGGGGGATGGCTACACCTTC.

About this clone itself: This specimen includes other DNA sequences encoding the same CDR3. The chain carries TRBV9 and TRBJ1-5, with D tentatively TRBD1 (5 bases). The CDR3 consists of 15 residues. The germline CDR1 and CDR2 sequences are SGDLS and YYNGEE. The V end lost 2 bases, the J end lost 1 base, and 10 bases lay between the germline ends. The CDR3 DNA reads TGTGCCAGCAGCGTTGGGGGAAGGAGCAATCAGCCCCAGCATTTT. Translated, it gives CASSVGGRSNQPQHF.

V gene TRBV7-2 combines with J gene TRBJ2-3; D is uncertain. The CDR3 is made up of 13 amino acids. Trimming removed 5 bases from V and 2 bases from J, with 8 bases in between. Germline V CDR1 and CDR2: SGHTA, FQGNSA. In DNA, the CDR3 is TGTGCCAGCAGCCCGTGGTCCACAGATACGCAGTATTTT. It encodes CASSPWSTDTQYF.

The V gene is TRBV9, the J gene TRBJ2-2; D perhaps matches TRBD1 (5 bases). Trimming shortened V by 0 bases and J by 6 bases, and 12 bases separated the two germline ends. CDR1 is SGDLS, CDR2 YYNGEE, per germline. The CDR3 is 15 residues long. CDR3: CASSVAGINSGELFF. Here the CDR3 DNA reads TGTGCCAGCAGCGTAGCAGGGATAAATTCCGGGGAGCTGTTTTTT.